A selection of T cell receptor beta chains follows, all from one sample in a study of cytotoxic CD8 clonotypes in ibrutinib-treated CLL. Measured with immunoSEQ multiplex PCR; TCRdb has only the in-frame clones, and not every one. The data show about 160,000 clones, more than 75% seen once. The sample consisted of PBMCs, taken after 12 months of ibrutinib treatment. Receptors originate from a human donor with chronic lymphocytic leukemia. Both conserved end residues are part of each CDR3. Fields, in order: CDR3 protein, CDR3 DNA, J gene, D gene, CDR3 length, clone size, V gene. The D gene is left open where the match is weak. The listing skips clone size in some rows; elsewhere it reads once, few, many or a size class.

CDR3: CASSELVPDGQETQYF; DNA: TGTGCCAGCAGTGAGTTGGTCCCGGACGGCCAAGAGACCCAGTACTTC; J: TRBJ2-5; D: NA; length: 16; size: NA; V: TRBV25-1
CDR3: CASSLDRDTEAFF; DNA: TGCGCCAGCAGCTTGGACAGGGATACTGAAGCTTTCTTT; J: TRBJ1-1; D: NA; length: 13; size: NA; V: TRBV5-1
CDR3: CASSRSGTGGAGANVLTF; DNA: TGTGCCAGCAGCCGGTCCGGGACAGGGGGCGCTGGGGCCAACGTCCTGACTTTC; J: TRBJ2-6; D: TRBD1; length: 18; size: NA; V: TRBV7-3
CDR3: CARTSDEQETQYF; DNA: TGTGCCAGGACTAGCGATGAACAAGAGACCCAGTACTTC; J: TRBJ2-5; D: TRBD2; length: 13; size: NA; V: TRBV2
CDR3: CASSLQGGQYF; DNA: TGTGCCAGCAGTTTACAGGGCGGGCAGTACTTC; J: TRBJ2-7; D: NA; length: 11; size: NA; V: TRBV28
CDR3: CASSEEYQPQHF; DNA: TGTGCCAGCAGTGAGGAGTATCAGCCCCAGCATTTT; J: TRBJ1-5; D: NA; length: 12; size: few; V: TRBV2
CDR3: CASQVSSSGRETQYF; DNA: TGTGCCAGCCAGGTATCGAGTTCGGGGCGAGAGACCCAGTACTTC; J: TRBJ2-5; D: NA; length: 15; size: NA; V: TRBV28
CDR3: CASSQDPPLAGSHNEQFF; DNA: TGTGCCAGCAGCCAAGACCCCCCTCTAGCGGGGTCCCACAATGAGCAGTTCTTC; J: TRBJ2-1; D: TRBD2; length: 18; size: once; V: TRBV4-2
CDR3: CAIRETGEKLFF; DNA: TGTGCCATCAGGGAGACAGGTGAAAAACTGTTTTTT; J: TRBJ1-4; D: NA; length: 12; size: NA; V: TRBV10-3
CDR3: CATSRDGQGTVQETQYF; DNA: TGTGCCACCAGCAGAGATGGACAGGGAACGGTCCAAGAGACCCAGTACTTC; J: TRBJ2-5; D: TRBD1; length: 17; size: NA; V: TRBV15
CDR3: CASSPLDSLKADTQYF; DNA: TGTGCCAGCAGTCCCCTGGACAGCCTCAAGGCAGATACGCAGTATTTT; J: TRBJ2-3; D: NA; length: 16; size: NA; V: TRBV28
CDR3: CASRGGFYTEAFF; DNA: TGTGCCAGCCGCGGCGGATTTTACACTGAAGCTTTCTTT; J: TRBJ1-1; D: NA; length: 13; size: few; V: TRBV5-5
CDR3: CASSLTGSNQPQHF; DNA: TGTGCCAGCAGTTTAACAGGGTCCAATCAGCCCCAGCATTTT; J: TRBJ1-5; D: NA; length: 14; size: NA; V: TRBV27
CDR3: CASSQVVGGTGGDTQYF; DNA: TGCGCCAGCAGCCAAGTGGTCGGCGGGACAGGGGGAGATACGCAGTATTTT; J: TRBJ2-3; D: TRBD1; length: 17; size: NA; V: TRBV4-3
CDR3: CASSPQWSSDYNEQFF; DNA: TGTGCCAGCAGTCCGCAGTGGTCTAGCGATTACAATGAGCAGTTCTTC; J: TRBJ2-1; D: NA; length: 16; size: NA; V: TRBV27
CDR3: CASSQVTGGVDTQYF; DNA: TGTGCCAGCAGCCAAGTGACCGGGGGGGTGGATACGCAGTATTTT; J: TRBJ2-3; D: TRBD2; length: 15; size: NA; V: TRBV4-2
CDR3: CASSRDGQGRRETQYF; DNA: TGCGCCAGCAGCCGAGATGGACAGGGCCGTCGAGAGACCCAGTACTTC; J: TRBJ2-5; D: TRBD1; length: 16; size: NA; V: TRBV5-1
CDR3: CASSLARGGGVGNEQFF; DNA: TGCGCCAGCAGCTTGGCGCGCGGGGGCGGGGTTGGGAATGAGCAGTTCTTC; J: TRBJ2-1; D: NA; length: 17; size: NA; V: TRBV5-1
CDR3: CASSGGSSGANVLTF; DNA: TGTGCCAGTAGCGGGGGGTCCTCTGGGGCCAACGTCCTGACTTTC; J: TRBJ2-6; D: TRBD2; length: 15; size: few; V: TRBV19
CDR3: CASSRQGITQAYGYTF; DNA: TGTGCCAGCAGTCGACAGGGGATCACCCAGGCCTATGGCTACACCTTC; J: TRBJ1-2; D: TRBD1; length: 16; size: NA; V: TRBV7-9
CDR3: CASTNQGYEQYF; DNA: TGTGCCAGCACTAACCAGGGGTACGAGCAGTACTTC; J: TRBJ2-7; D: NA; length: 12; size: few; V: TRBV18
CDR3: CASSLGQGAYNEQFF; DNA: TGCGCCAGCAGCTTGGGGCAGGGGGCATACAATGAGCAGTTCTTC; J: TRBJ2-1; D: TRBD1; length: 15; size: NA; V: TRBV5-1
CDR3: CASSLQGALIGELFF; DNA: TGTGCCAGTAGTCTGCAGGGGGCGCTTATCGGGGAGCTGTTTTTT; J: TRBJ2-2; D: TRBD1; length: 15; size: NA; V: TRBV19
CDR3: CASSYSFRRILQAFF; DNA: TGTGCCAGCAGTTACTCATTTCGGAGGATACTTCAAGCTTTCTTT; J: TRBJ1-1; D: NA; length: 15; size: NA; V: TRBV6-5
CDR3: CASSLGFGPRDTQYF; DNA: TGTGCCAGCAGCTTGGGGTTTGGGCCGCGGGATACGCAGTATTTT; J: TRBJ2-3; D: NA; length: 15; size: NA; V: TRBV7-3
CDR3: CASSLEAGGNTEAFF; DNA: TGTGCCAGCAGCTTAGAGGCGGGCGGCAACACTGAAGCTTTCTTT; J: TRBJ1-1; D: NA; length: 15; size: NA; V: TRBV7-2
CDR3: CASSQGQGDEQFF; DNA: TGTGCCAGCAGCCAGGGACAGGGCGATGAGCAGTTCTTC; J: TRBJ2-1; D: TRBD1; length: 13; size: NA; V: TRBV7-2
CDR3: CASSIGIPNQPQHF; DNA: TGTGCCAGCAGTATAGGGATTCCCAATCAGCCCCAGCATTTT; J: TRBJ1-5; D: NA; length: 14; size: NA; V: TRBV27
CDR3: CASLSGMNTEAFF; DNA: TGTGCCAGCCTCTCAGGGATGAACACTGAAGCTTTCTTT; J: TRBJ1-1; D: NA; length: 13; size: few; V: TRBV10-3
CDR3: CASSPPSGTDTQYF; DNA: TGTGCCAGCTCACCACCTTCCGGCACAGATACGCAGTATTTT; J: TRBJ2-3; D: NA; length: 14; size: NA; V: TRBV18
CDR3: CASSVQRGSPDGEQFF; DNA: TGTGCCAGCAGTGTGCAAAGGGGTTCCCCGGATGGTGAGCAGTTCTTC; J: TRBJ2-1; D: NA; length: 16; size: many; V: TRBV6-1
CDR3: CASTAAGGTEAFF; DNA: TGTGCCAGCACGGCAGCGGGTGGCACTGAAGCTTTCTTT; J: TRBJ1-1; D: NA; length: 13; size: NA; V: TRBV7-9
CDR3: CASSLLRQGAYNEQFF; DNA: TGTGCCAGCAGCTTATTACGGCAGGGGGCCTACAATGAGCAGTTCTTC; J: TRBJ2-1; D: TRBD1; length: 16; size: NA; V: TRBV7-9
CDR3: CASSDQMGRPAKKLFF; DNA: TGTGCCAGCAGCGACCAAATGGGACGGCCGGCTAAAAAACTGTTTTTT; J: TRBJ1-4; D: NA; length: 16; size: NA; V: TRBV5-8
CDR3: CASSLMGQGMNEQYF; DNA: TGTGCCAGCAGCCTAATGGGACAGGGGATGAACGAGCAGTACTTC; J: TRBJ2-7; D: TRBD1; length: 15; size: once; V: TRBV28
CDR3: CASSNGGRQGDYYGYTF; DNA: TGTGCCAGCAGTAACGGGGGGAGACAGGGCGACTACTATGGCTACACCTTC; J: TRBJ1-2; D: TRBD1; length: 17; size: NA; V: TRBV7-2
CDR3: CASSSPQGLVNEQFF; DNA: TGTGCCAGCAGCTCACCACAGGGGCTAGTCAATGAGCAGTTCTTC; J: TRBJ2-1; D: TRBD1; length: 15; size: NA; V: TRBV7-9
CDR3: CASSGSGDRGSNQPQHF; DNA: TGTGCCAGCAGTGGCTCAGGGGACCGGGGAAGCAATCAGCCCCAGCATTTT; J: TRBJ1-5; D: NA; length: 17; size: NA; V: TRBV6-1
CDR3: CASSLATRTDTQYF; DNA: TGTGCCAGCAGCTTGGCGACCCGCACAGATACGCAGTATTTT; J: TRBJ2-3; D: NA; length: 14; size: NA; V: TRBV5-4
CDR3: CASRTQGQNTGELFF; DNA: TGTGCCAGCAGAACACAGGGACAGAACACCGGGGAGCTGTTTTTT; J: TRBJ2-2; D: NA; length: 15; size: NA; V: TRBV2